This T cell receptor beta chain derives from a study of human T cells and chemical hapten exposure. Study information: Sensitizing treatment utilized 2% DPC over a roughly 2 cm by roughly 2 cm portion of upper inner arm skin. Study-level points and caveats: Expanded TCR sets contained significantly more large CDR3 similarity clusters than controls.

One entry per CDR3 protein results from TCRdb running MiXCR on the RACE reads. The repertoire has over 130,000 distinct CDR3 sequences, about an eighth of them found once; the top ten carry 1.2% to 1.5%. With 4 bases removed from V and 3 bases from J, the gap between germline ends came to 12 bases. CDR1 SQVTM and CDR2 ANQGSEA come from the germline V gene. This CDR3 is built from 14 residues. This clonotype has only a few counts. Its antigen is still unknown. Time point given: patch test 2, 6 weeks after DPC sensitization. Treatment here: therapeutic diphenylcyclopropenone sensitization with weekly scalp DPC.

This clonotype originated in a woman aged 45-60 years with alopecia areata. Some clones in this sample may be carry-over from other donors' samples. The chain uses TRBV29-1 and TRBJ2-2, with D tentatively TRBD1 (6 bases). The sequenced sample was whole blood, obtained in connection with sensitization to the hapten diphenylcyclopropenone (DPC). In DNA, the CDR3 is TGCAGCGTTGTACAGGGAAGTTACACCGGGGAGCTGTTTTTT. Translation: CSVVQGSYTGELFF.